Here is one T cell receptor (beta chain) with its context. Produced via immunoSEQ multiplex PCR; TCRdb's table is partial and in-frame only. The sample shows more than 100,000 clones, 85% to 95% of them seen only once. The data derive from a study of control samples from healthy donors and cancer patients. The sequence was collected from a man younger than 30 in good health. Sequenced material: blood.

CDR3 loop: CASSLEGQGNSPLHF. The CDR3 bases are TGTGCCAGCAGCTTGGAAGGACAGGGGAATTCACCCCTCCACTTT. The chain combines TRBV5-4 with TRBJ1-6; TRBD1 matches 9 bases. The germline V gene has CDR1 SGHNT and CDR2 YYREEE (reference sequence). J lost 7 bases, V lost 0 bases, and 2 bases had no gene match. CDR3 length: 15 residues.